The 13 T cell receptor beta chains given below trace back to one sample, sequenced in a study of blood T cell repertoires in COVID-19. Produced via immunoSEQ multiplex PCR; TCRdb's table is partial and in-frame only. The sample lists hundreds of thousands of clones; about 85% were seen once. The specimen was peripheral blood. The source of these receptors is a human donor in a cohort sampled during active COVID-19.

The chain joins TRBV2 to TRBJ2-7; D remains unclear. With 2 bases removed from V and 2 bases from J, the gap between germline ends came to 7 bases. There are 13 residues in the CDR3. Germline V gives CDR1 SNHLY, CDR2 FYNNEI. CDR3 in amino acids: CASSEQVTYEQYF. As DNA, the CDR3 is TGTGCCAGCAGTGAACAGGTAACCTACGAGCAGTACTTC.

The chain uses TRBV5-1 and TRBJ2-5; the match to TRBD2 covers 7 bases. The junction had 9 bases not matched to a gene; V was cut back by 5 bases and J by 14 bases. The CDR3 length is 11 residues. The V gene's germline CDR1 is SGHRS and CDR2 YFSETQ. The CDR3, as DNA: TGCGCCAGCAGGGGCCAGGGAGGGCTTTACTTC. Its protein product is CASRGQGGLYF.

This clone showed up many times. J is TRBJ2-7 and V is TRBV20-1, with 7 nucleotides matching TRBD1. CDR3 length equals 14 residues. Germline values: CDR1 DFQATT, CDR2 SNEGSKA (reference sequence). Trimming cost V 3 bases and J 3 bases; bases outside gene matches: 8. The chain's CDR3 is CSASNTGENYEQYF. As DNA, the CDR3 is TGCAGTGCTAGTAACACAGGGGAGAACTACGAGCAGTACTTC.

The gene calls are TRBV27 and TRBJ2-1, with 10 nucleotides matching TRBD2. V dropped 4 bases and J dropped 8; count of bases not matched to a gene: 5. There are 14 residues in the CDR3. From germline, CDR1 is MNHEY and CDR2 SMNVEV (reference sequence). The CDR3 nucleotides read TGTGCCAGCAGTTCGAGCGGGAGGGGGTATGAGCAGTTCTTC. Translated, it gives CASSSSGRGYEQFF.

V is TRBV28 and J is TRBJ1-6; D unclear. Trimming pared 5 bases from V and 6 bases from J, leaving 14 bases between. Looked up from germline, CDR1 is MDHEN and CDR2 is SYDVKM. The CDR3 length is 15 residues. The CDR3 loop is CASSGLAAGNSPLHF. The CDR3 DNA reads TGTGCCAGCAGTGGACTTGCGGCGGGTAATTCACCCCTCCACTTT.

Concerning this clone itself: Other DNA sequences within the sample encode an identical CDR3. V and J are TRBV28 and TRBJ2-2; the match to TRBD2 covers 9 bases. The CDR3 consists of 17 residues. The V segment lost 1 base and the J segment 2 bases; nucleotides outside the gene matches: 5. Germline loops: CDR1 MDHEN, CDR2 SYDVKM. CDR3 nucleotide sequence: TGTGCCAGCAGTTTATCGGGGCTAGCGGGAAACACCGGGGAGCTGTTTTTT. Translation gives CASSLSGLAGNTGELFF. The whole variable domain, filled in from reference TRBV28 and TRBJ2-2, reads DVKVTQSSRYLVKRTGEKVFLECVQDMDHENMFWYRQDPGLGLRLIYFSYDVKMKEKGDIPEGYSVSREKKERFSLILESASTNQTSMYLCASSLSGLAGNTGELFFGEGSRLTVL.

The genes are TRBV7-5 and TRBJ1-3; the table's D call, TRBD1, has no DNA check behind it. TRBV7-5 is flagged as a pseudogene. This CDR3 contains 19 residues. This CDR3 reads CARSSSGTGRQTLGNTIYF. The CDR3 DNA reads TGTGCCAGAAGCTCTTCAGGGACAGGGAGACAGACCCTTGGAAACACCATATATTTT.

This clone was seen once. This chain connects TRBV19 to TRBJ2-3; 9 bases line up with TRBD2. This CDR3 has 13 residues. Trimming took 9 bases from V and 0 from J; bases not matched to a gene: 1. Germline assignment: CDR1 LNHDA and CDR2 SQIVND (reference sequence). This chain's CDR3 is CASGLASTDTQYF. The CDR3 DNA reads as TGTGCCAGCGGACTAGCGAGCACAGATACGCAGTATTTT. Drawing the rest from reference TRBV19 and TRBJ2-3, the complete variable domain is DGGITQSPKYLFRKEGQNVTLSCEQNLNHDAMYWYRQDPGQGLRLIYYSQIVNDFQKGDIAEGYSVSREKKESFPLTVTSAQKNPTAFYLCASGLASTDTQYFGPGTRLTVL.

This chain joins TRBV5-5 and TRBJ2-7, with 8 bases matching TRBD2. The CDR3 runs to 14 residues. CDR1 SGHKS and CDR2 YYEKEE come from the germline V gene (reference sequence). The V segment lost 4 bases and the J segment 4 bases; nucleotides outside the gene matches: 7. The CDR3 DNA reads as TGTGCCAGCAGCGCGGGAGGCCTGGGGTACGAGCAGTACTTC. Protein product: CASSAGGLGYEQYF.

This chain uses TRBV5-1 with TRBJ2-2; D is ambiguous. Trimming removed 4 bases at V and 0 bases at J, with 13 bases between. Germline V gene sequence: CDR1 SGHRS, CDR2 YFSETQ. This CDR3 spans 16 amino acids. CDR3 region: CASSGSPITNTGELFF. The CDR3 DNA is TGCGCCAGCAGCGGCTCTCCGATTACGAACACCGGGGAGCTGTTTTTT. The full variable domain, in which reference TRBV5-1 and TRBJ2-2 provide the parts outside the CDR3, is KAGVTQTPRYLIKTRGQQVTLSCSPISGHRSVSWYQQTPGQGLQFLFEYFSETQRNKGNFPGRFSGRQFSNSRSEMNVSTLELGDSALYLCASSGSPITNTGELFFGEGSRLTVL.

This sequence joins TRBV28 and TRBJ1-2; 9 nucleotides align to TRBD1. Losses at the gene ends were 5 bases for V and 5 bases for J; bases not matched to a gene: 6. The CDR3 has 14 amino acids. Germline V gene sequence: CDR1 MDHEN, CDR2 SYDVKM. The CDR3 DNA is TGTGCCAGCAGTCCATTAGACAGGGGGTATGGCTACACCTTC. This gives the protein CASSPLDRGYGYTF.

V usage is TRBV30 and J usage is TRBJ2-7, with D possibly being TRBD1 (7 bases). V gave up 6 bases and J gave up 0 bases, with 18 bases separating them. The length of the CDR3 is 15 residues. Germline CDR1 is GTSNPN and CDR2 is SVGIG (reference sequence). CDR3 loop: CACRRGVTSSYEQYF. The CDR3 DNA sequence: TGTGCCTGTCGCAGGGGGGTCACGAGCTCCTACGAGCAGTACTTC.

The chain joins TRBV30 to TRBJ1-1; D might be TRBD1 (5 bases). The germline V gene encodes CDR1 GTSNPN and CDR2 SVGIG (reference sequence). This CDR3 has 13 amino acids. V shed 3 bases and J shed 0 bases, with 8 bases lying between them. CDR3 residues: CAWRETVNTEAFF. In DNA form, the CDR3 reads TGTGCCTGGAGGGAGACAGTGAACACTGAAGCTTTCTTT.